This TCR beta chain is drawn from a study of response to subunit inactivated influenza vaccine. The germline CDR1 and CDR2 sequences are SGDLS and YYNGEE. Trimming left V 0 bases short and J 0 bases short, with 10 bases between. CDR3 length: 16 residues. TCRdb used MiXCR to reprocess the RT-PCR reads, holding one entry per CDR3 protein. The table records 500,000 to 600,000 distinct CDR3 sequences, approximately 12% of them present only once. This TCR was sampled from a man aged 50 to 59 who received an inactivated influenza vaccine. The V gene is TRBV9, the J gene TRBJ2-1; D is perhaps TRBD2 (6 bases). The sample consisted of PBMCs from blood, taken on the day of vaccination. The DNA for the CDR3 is TGTGCCAGCAGCGTAGCAGGCGGGACCTCCTACAATGAGCAGTTCTTC. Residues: CASSVAGGTSYNEQFF.